A single sample is the source of the 5 T cell receptor beta chains below, sequenced in a study of cytomegalovirus exposure and HLA in healthy donors. Using immunoSEQ multiplex PCR, the repertoire was profiled, and TCRdb retains in-frame clones only, with some absent. The data show 120,000 to 150,000 clones, with approximately 91% seen just once and 3.3% held by the top ten. Input material: PBMCs. These receptor sequences come from a woman in her late teens or twenties in good health and CMV-seropositive.

The chain has TRBV9 and TRBJ2-7, with 7 bases fitting TRBD1. The J segment lost 0 bases and the V segment lost 0 bases, leaving 3 bases of the junction unmatched. The CDR3 is made up of 15 amino acids. CDR1 and CDR2 (germline): SGDLS, YYNGEE. CDR3 amino acids: CASSVVGDSSYEQYF. The CDR3 nucleotides are TGTGCCAGCAGCGTAGTGGGGGACAGCTCCTACGAGCAGTACTTC.

The chain recombines TRBV5-3 with TRBJ2-7, with TRBD1 matching over 8 bases. TRBV5-3 is an open reading frame whose function is uncertain. The ends lost 4 bases at V and 3 bases at J; junction bases unmatched: 12. CDR3 length equals 16 residues. The CDR3 bases are TGTGCCAGAAGCCACCACAGGGGGGCTTTCCTCTACGAGCAGTACTTC. Translated: CARSHHRGAFLYEQYF.

This clone appeared a single time. The chain employs TRBV28 and TRBJ2-7, with 10 positions matching TRBD2. Trimming cost V 6 bases and J 3 bases; bases outside gene matches: 8. Germline values: CDR1 MDHEN, CDR2 SYDVKM. The CDR3 loop spans 15 amino acids. CDR3 bases: TGTGCCAGCAGACCCCCTAGCGGGGGCTTCTACGAGCAGTACTTC. It specifies CASRPPSGGFYEQYF.

The CDR3 DNA is TGTGCCAGCAGCCGAACAGGGGGCGGAAATCAGCCCCAGCATTTT. It encodes CASSRTGGGNQPQHF. V usage is TRBV9 and J usage is TRBJ1-5; 9 nucleotides agree with TRBD1. Germline V gene data show CDR1 as SGDLS and CDR2 as YYNGEE. This CDR3 is built from 15 residues. Losses at the gene ends were 4 bases for V and 4 bases for J; bases not matched to a gene: 6.

The chain joins TRBV2 to TRBJ2-3; a possible D gene is TRBD2 (6 bases). The CDR3 runs to 12 residues. V gave up 6 bases and J gave up 4 bases, with 8 bases separating them. The germline V gene has CDR1 SNHLY and CDR2 FYNNEI. The CDR3, as DNA: TGTGCCAGCAGGGGGACTCCAGATACGCAGTATTTT. As protein: CASRGTPDTQYF.